A selection of T cell receptor beta chains follows, all from one sample in a study of beta chain features in type 1 diabetes. Clones were read by immunoSEQ multiplex PCR, and TCRdb kept only the in-frame ones, dropping some. The sample holds approximately 250,000 clones, around 24% seen once. Sequencing was carried out using naive CD4+ T cells from blood. All receptors come from a woman aged 25 to 45 with type 1 diabetes. The CDR3 runs from the conserved cysteine through the conserved F or W. The order of the fields is clone size, V gene, D gene, J gene, CDR3 protein, CDR3 DNA. A D gene is named only where the DNA matches it firmly. Part of the rows lack a size; the others show once, few, many or a class for expanded clones.

.,TRBV6-1,.,TRBJ2-5,CASRAQEGQYF,TGTGCCAGCAGGGCCCAGGAGGGCCAGTACTTC
.,TRBV20-1,.,TRBJ2-7,CSAPRNYEQYF,TGCAGTGCTCCGCGCAACTACGAGCAGTACTTC
.,TRBV5-1,TRBD1,TRBJ2-1,CASSPPRQGPYNEQFF,TGCGCCAGCAGCCCTCCGCGACAGGGCCCTTACAATGAGCAGTTCTTC
.,TRBV11-2,TRBD2,TRBJ2-1,CASSRTIETSGSNEQFF,TGTGCCAGCAGCCGAACCATTGAGACTAGCGGGAGTAATGAGCAGTTCTTC
once,TRBV11-1,TRBD1,TRBJ2-5,CASSFGQGGETQYF,TGTGCCAGCAGCTTCGGACAGGGCGGAGAGACCCAGTACTTC
.,TRBV7-9,.,TRBJ2-1,CASSPLAPSYNEQFF,TGTGCCAGCAGCCCTCTAGCGCCTTCCTACAATGAGCAGTTCTTC
.,TRBV30,.,TRBJ1-5,CASSGGEMINQPQHF,TGTGCCTCCTCCGGTGGGGAGATGATCAATCAGCCCCAGCATTTT
few,TRBV19,.,TRBJ1-5,CASSMAVHQPQHF,TGTGCCAGTAGTATGGCAGTCCATCAGCCCCAGCATTTT
few,TRBV29-1,TRBD1,TRBJ2-2,CSVGRQGNTGELFF,TGCAGCGTTGGGAGACAGGGGAATACCGGGGAGCTGTTTTTT
.,TRBV5-4,TRBD2,TRBJ2-3,CASRLNRGGTSTDTQYF,TGTGCCAGCAGGTTGAACCGGGGGGGAACGAGCACAGATACGCAGTATTTT
few,TRBV28,TRBD1,TRBJ1-2,CASSDPGQWSWGYTF,TGTGCCAGCAGTGATCCGGGACAGTGGTCTTGGGGCTACACCTTC
.,TRBV7-9,.,TRBJ1-1,CASRPGQWGTEAFF,TGTGCCAGCAGGCCGGGACAATGGGGCACTGAAGCTTTCTTT
.,TRBV19,TRBD2,TRBJ2-5,CASTALAGEETQYF,TGTGCCAGTACGGCGCTAGCGGGAGAAGAGACCCAGTACTTC
.,TRBV30,TRBD1,TRBJ1-4,CAWSIGGTEKLFF,TGTGCCTGGAGTATAGGGGGCACTGAAAAACTGTTTTTT
few,TRBV6-5,.,TRBJ1-2,CASSYSTQGYGYTF,TGTGCCAGCAGTTACTCGACTCAGGGCTATGGCTACACCTTC
few,TRBV30,TRBD1,TRBJ1-4,CAWSPLTGWYEGTNEKLFF,TGTGCCTGGAGTCCCTTGACAGGGTGGTACGAGGGAACTAATGAAAAACTGTTTTTT
few,TRBV6-5,.,TRBJ1-2,CATAGVFYGYTF,TGTGCCACCGCAGGGGTGTTTTATGGCTACACCTTC
.,TRBV30,.,TRBJ1-2,CAWSPGDYGYTF,TGTGCCTGGAGTCCGGGGGACTATGGCTACACCTTC
few,TRBV15,.,TRBJ2-5,CATKRPNQETQYF,TGTGCCACCAAGCGGCCCAACCAAGAGACCCAGTACTTC
.,TRBV7-9,TRBD1,TRBJ2-7,CASSLGTGGGEQYF,TGTGCCAGCAGCTTAGGGACAGGGGGCGGCGAGCAGTACTTC
few,TRBV30,.,TRBJ2-3,CAWSPSADTQYF,TGTGCCTGGAGTCCAAGCGCAGATACGCAGTATTTT
few,TRBV19,.,TRBJ2-2,CASSIARGRGTGELFF,TGTGCCAGTAGTATAGCCAGGGGCAGAGGCACCGGGGAGCTGTTTTTT
.,TRBV5-6,.,TRBJ2-7,CASSLGGPYEQYF,TGTGCCAGCAGCTTGGGAGGGCCCTACGAGCAGTACTTC
.,TRBV29-1,TRBD1,TRBJ2-1,CSVTGQRYNEQFF,TGCAGCGTCACGGGACAGCGGTACAATGAGCAGTTCTTC
few,TRBV5-1,.,TRBJ2-7,CASSLRPGLTTYEQYF,TGCGCCAGCAGCTTGAGGCCGGGGTTGACTACCTACGAGCAGTACTTC
few,TRBV4-1,.,TRBJ1-1,CASSQGRQTNTEAFF,TGCGCCAGCAGCCAAGGTCGACAGACTAACACTGAAGCTTTCTTT